A single TCR beta chain is shown here with its context. The data originate from a study of blood T cell repertoires in COVID-19. Study overall: COVID-19 samples, acute and convalescent, were from the United States, Italy and Spain.

Participant-reported clinical history was the basis for cohort assignment. The CDR3 is made up of 15 amino acids. Germline V gene sequence: CDR1 SEHNR, CDR2 FQNEAQ (reference sequence). V trimming: 8 bases; J trimming: 0 bases; junction bases outside the gene matches: 7. Method: immunoSEQ multiplex PCR; TCRdb's copy keeps in-frame clones and lacks some. Here the sample spans about 250,000 clones, roughly 85% being singletons. The receptor comes from a man between 35 and 55 years old who had been exposed to COVID-19. The V and J genes are TRBV7-9 and TRBJ2-1; 7 bases map to TRBD1. The sequencing sample was made of PBMCs or T cells enriched from blood (not recorded which). CDR3 in amino acids: CASSTGESSYNEQFF. The CDR3 DNA is TGTGCCAGCTCCACAGGGGAAAGCTCCTACAATGAGCAGTTCTTC. The whole variable domain, filled in from reference TRBV7-9 and TRBJ2-1, reads DTGVSQNPRHKITKRGQNVTFRCDPISEHNRLYWYRQTLGQGPEFLTYFQNEAQLEKSRLLSDRFSAERPKGSFSTLEIQRTEQGDSAMYLCASSTGESSYNEQFFGPGTRLTVL.